Reported below is one TCR beta chain. Its binding antigen is unknown. No base quality values were provided; no much bigger clone lies one nucleotide off. The data were taken from a study of T cell repertoires in cytomegalovirus infection (dated by TCRdb to the late 2010s). Regarding the research as a whole: Recently identified HLA-C-restricted CMV epitopes, whose presentation resists viral immunomodulation, were targeted by peptide stimulations together with well-studied HLA-B-restricted epitopes. Donor HLA type was relevant to the analysis, as public TCR beta signatures indicated carriage of CMV infection together with the matching HLA type. Results the study describes overall, beyond this receptor: The ex vivo response was dominated by HLA-C-restricted CMV-specific TCR beta clonotypes, which also provided the single most frequent clonotype in two of eight donors. Carriers of CMV infection plus the relevant HLA type were discriminated by the cumulative frequency of public TCR beta family members in the study cohort and in an independent roughly 350-donor cohort.

The treatment or condition label, as the study defines it: in vitro stimulation with specific CMV peptide epitopes to enrich CMV-specific T cells. The germline V gene (reference sequence) specifies SEHNR as CDR1 and FQNEAQ as CDR2. The CDR3, cysteine through phenylalanine, is 18 amino acids long. This entry keeps only the CDR3 DNA: 54 bases, framed from base 1. Clipping removes 6 bases from V and 5 bases from J, with 19 as the unmatched junction base count. The reads were generated on an Illumina HiSeq 1500. TCRdb reworked the public reads: Q25 trimming with fastp, MiXCR clone assembly, productive beta chains retained. Rows with a matching CDR3 protein are joined into one entry that keeps the most common DNA and genes. Within this sample are about 770,000 distinct CDR3 sequences, with 29% of them counted one time only. The ten most abundant clones make up about 12% of the sample.

This receptor chain uses TRBV7-9 and TRBJ2-7; 10 junctional bases match TRBD2. This TCR derives from a human donor in good health (CMV status not recorded). Some clones in this sample may be carry-over from other donors' samples. Sequenced material: cultured CD8+ T cells from PBMCs, taken from culture after CMV antigen stimulation. The DNA sequence is TGTGCCAGCAGGGCCAGCGGGGGGGAAGGCATGCGGGAAAACGAGCAGTACTTC. Translated, it gives CASRASGGEGMRENEQYF.